The clone carrying this T cell receptor (beta chain) showed up many times. The sample is drawn from a study of blood T cell repertoires in COVID-19. The germline gives CDR1 SGHNT, CDR2 YYREEE (reference sequence). The V and J ends lost 2 bases and 4 bases, in that order; junction bases with no gene match: 9. The CDR3 runs to 17 residues. Recovered status applied to Cohort 3 donors who had two consecutive negative PCRs. It also applied to those with clearance or with symptom resolution. As originally analysed: Amplifying reference gene primers gave estimates of nucleated cell counts. Generated by immunoSEQ multiplex PCR, the TCRdb table keeps only in-frame clones and is missing some. V and J calls and clone size are as listed in that table; D and trimming were resolved from the DNA. The sample has some 390,000 clones, 80% to 90% seen once.

Sequenced sample: PBMCs or T cells enriched from blood (not recorded which). The sequence was collected from a man aged 30 to 39 who had recovered from COVID-19. The J gene is TRBJ2-1, the V gene TRBV5-4; 10 bases are a match to TRBD2. CDR3 sequence (DNA): TGTGCCAGCAGCTTATTAGCGGGAGGATCCCTTTACAATGAGCAGTTCTTC. It encodes CASSLLAGGSLYNEQFF.